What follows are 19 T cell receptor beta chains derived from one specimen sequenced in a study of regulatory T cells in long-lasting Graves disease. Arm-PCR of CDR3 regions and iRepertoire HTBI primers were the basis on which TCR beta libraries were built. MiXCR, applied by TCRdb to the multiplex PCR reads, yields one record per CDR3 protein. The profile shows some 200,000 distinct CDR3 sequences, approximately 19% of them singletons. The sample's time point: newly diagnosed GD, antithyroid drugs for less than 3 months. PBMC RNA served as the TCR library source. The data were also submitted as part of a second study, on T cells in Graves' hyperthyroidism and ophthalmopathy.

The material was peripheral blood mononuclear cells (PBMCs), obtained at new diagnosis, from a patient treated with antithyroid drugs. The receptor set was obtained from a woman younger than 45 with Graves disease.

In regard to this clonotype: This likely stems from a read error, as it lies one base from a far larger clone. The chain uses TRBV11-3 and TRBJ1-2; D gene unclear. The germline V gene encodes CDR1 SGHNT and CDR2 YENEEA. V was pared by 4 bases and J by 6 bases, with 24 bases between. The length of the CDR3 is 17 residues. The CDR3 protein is CASSSIRDGGGQDGYTF. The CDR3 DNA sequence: TGTGCCAGCAGCTCCATCCGCGACGGAGGCGGCCAAGATGGCTACACCTTC.

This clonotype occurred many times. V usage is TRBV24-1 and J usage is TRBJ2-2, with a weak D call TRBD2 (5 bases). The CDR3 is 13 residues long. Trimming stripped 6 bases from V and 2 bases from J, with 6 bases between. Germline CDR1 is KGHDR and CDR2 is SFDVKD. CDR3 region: CATSLANTGELFF. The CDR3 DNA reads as TGTGCCACCAGTCTAGCCAACACCGGGGAGCTGTTTTTT.

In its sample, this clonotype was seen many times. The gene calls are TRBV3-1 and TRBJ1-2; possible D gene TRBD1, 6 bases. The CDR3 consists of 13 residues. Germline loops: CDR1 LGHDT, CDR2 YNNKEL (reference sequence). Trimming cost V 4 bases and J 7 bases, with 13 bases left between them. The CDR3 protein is CASSRETGGGYTF. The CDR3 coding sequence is TGTGCCAGCAGCCGGGAGACAGGCGGTGGCTACACCTTC.

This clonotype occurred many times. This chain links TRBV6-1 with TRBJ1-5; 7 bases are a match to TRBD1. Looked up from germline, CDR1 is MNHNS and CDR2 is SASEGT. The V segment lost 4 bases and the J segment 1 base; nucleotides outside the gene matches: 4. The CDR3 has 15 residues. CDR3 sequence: CASSATGMSNQPQHF. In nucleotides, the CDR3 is TGTGCCAGCAGTGCGACAGGGATGAGCAATCAGCCCCAGCATTTT.

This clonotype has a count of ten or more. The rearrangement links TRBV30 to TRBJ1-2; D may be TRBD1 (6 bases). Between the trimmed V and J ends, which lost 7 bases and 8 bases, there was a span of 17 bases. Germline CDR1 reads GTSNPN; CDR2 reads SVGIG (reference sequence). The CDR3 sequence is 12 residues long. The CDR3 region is CASTGQKSGYTF. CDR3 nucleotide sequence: TGTGCCTCCACGGGACAAAAATCGGGCTACACCTTC.

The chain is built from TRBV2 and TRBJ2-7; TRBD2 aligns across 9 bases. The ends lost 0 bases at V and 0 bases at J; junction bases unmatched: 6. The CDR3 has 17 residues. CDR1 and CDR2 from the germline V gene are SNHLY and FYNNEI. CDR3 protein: CASSEAVLAGTSYEQYF. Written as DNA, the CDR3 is TGTGCCAGCAGTGAAGCTGTACTAGCGGGTACCTCCTACGAGCAGTACTTC. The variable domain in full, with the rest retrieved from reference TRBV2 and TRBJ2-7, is EPEVTQTPSHQVTQMGQEVILRCVPISNHLYFYWYRQILGQKVEFLVSFYNNEISEKSEIFDDQFSVERPDGSNFTLKIRSTKLEDSAMYFCASSEAVLAGTSYEQYFGPGTRLTVT.

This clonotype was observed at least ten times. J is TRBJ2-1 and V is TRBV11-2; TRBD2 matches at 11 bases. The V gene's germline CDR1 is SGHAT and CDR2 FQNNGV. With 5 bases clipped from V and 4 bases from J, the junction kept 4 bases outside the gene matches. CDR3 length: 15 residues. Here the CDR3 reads CASSTRTSGYNEQFF. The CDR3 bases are TGTGCCAGCAGCACCCGGACTAGCGGGTACAATGAGCAGTTCTTC.

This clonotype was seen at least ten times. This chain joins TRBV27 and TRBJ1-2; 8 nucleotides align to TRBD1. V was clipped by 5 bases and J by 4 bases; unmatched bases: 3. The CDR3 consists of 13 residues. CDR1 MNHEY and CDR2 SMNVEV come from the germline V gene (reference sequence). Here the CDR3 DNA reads TGTGCCAGCAGTATACAGGGGGGCTATGGCTACACCTTC. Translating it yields CASSIQGGYGYTF.

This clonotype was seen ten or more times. The CDR3 loop reads CAILRGLFF. The CDR3 bases are TGTGCCATCCTTAGAGGGCTGTTTTTT. The V gene is TRBV10-3, the J gene TRBJ2-2; D remains ambiguous. The CDR3 sequence is 9 residues long. The V gene lost 8 bases and the J gene lost 13 bases, with 8 bases spanning the gap. Germline CDR1 is ENHRY and CDR2 is SYGVKD.

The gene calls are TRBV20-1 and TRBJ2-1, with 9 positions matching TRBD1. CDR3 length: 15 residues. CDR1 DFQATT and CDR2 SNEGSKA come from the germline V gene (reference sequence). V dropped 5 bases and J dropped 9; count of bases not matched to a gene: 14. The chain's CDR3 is CSAPSSDRGFGEQFF. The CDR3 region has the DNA TGCAGTGCTCCAAGTTCGGACAGGGGATTCGGTGAGCAGTTCTTC.

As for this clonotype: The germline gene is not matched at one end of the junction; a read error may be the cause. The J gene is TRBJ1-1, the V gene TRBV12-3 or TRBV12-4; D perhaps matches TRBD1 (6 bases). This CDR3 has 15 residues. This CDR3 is CASSRGGPGSTEASF. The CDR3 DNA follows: TGTGCCAGCAGCCGAGGGGGTCCGGGGAGCACTGAAGCTTCCTTT.

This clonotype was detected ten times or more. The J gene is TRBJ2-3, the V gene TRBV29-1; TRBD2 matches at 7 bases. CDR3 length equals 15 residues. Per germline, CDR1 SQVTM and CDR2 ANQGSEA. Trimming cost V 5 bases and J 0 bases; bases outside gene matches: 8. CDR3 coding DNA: TGCAGCGTTCGGAGCGGGACTACCAGCACAGATACGCAGTATTTT. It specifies CSVRSGTTSTDTQYF.

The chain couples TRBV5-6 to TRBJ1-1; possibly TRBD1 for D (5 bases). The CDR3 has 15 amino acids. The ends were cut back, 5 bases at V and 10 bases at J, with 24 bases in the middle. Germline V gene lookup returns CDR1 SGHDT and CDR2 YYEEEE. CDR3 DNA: TGTGCCAGCAGTTACACCGACAGACAACATACGGGAGCTTTCTTT. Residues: CASSYTDRQHTGAFF.

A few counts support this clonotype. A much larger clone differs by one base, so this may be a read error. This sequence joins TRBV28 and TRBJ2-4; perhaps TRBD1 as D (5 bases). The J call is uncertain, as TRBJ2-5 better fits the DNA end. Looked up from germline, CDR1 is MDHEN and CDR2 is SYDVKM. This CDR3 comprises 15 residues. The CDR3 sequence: CASKRLGVRRETQYF. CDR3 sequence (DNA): TGTGCCAGCAAGAGATTAGGGGTGCGCCGAGAGACCCAGTACTTC.

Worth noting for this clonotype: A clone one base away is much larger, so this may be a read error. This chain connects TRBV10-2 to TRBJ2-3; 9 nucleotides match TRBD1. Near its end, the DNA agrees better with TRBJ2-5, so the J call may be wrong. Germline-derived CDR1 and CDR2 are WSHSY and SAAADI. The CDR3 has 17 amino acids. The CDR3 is CASSASRDRDVGGTQYF. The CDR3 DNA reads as TGCGCCAGCAGTGCGTCCCGGGACAGGGATGTCGGAGGGACCCAGTACTTC.

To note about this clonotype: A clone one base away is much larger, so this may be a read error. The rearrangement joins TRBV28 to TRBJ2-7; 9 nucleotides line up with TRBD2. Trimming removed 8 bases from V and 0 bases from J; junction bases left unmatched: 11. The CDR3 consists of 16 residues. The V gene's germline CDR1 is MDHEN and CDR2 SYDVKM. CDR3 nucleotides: TGTGCCAGCGAGGGGATTAGCGGGGGAAGCTCCTACGAGCAGTACTTC. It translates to CASEGISGGSSYEQYF.

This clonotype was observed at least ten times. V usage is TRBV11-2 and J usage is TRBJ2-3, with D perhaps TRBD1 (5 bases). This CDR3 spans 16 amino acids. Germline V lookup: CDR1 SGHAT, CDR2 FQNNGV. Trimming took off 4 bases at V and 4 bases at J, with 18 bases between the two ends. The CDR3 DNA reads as TGTGCCAGCAGCTCAGGACACCAATCGCCCCCAGATACGCAGTATTTT. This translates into CASSSGHQSPPDTQYF.

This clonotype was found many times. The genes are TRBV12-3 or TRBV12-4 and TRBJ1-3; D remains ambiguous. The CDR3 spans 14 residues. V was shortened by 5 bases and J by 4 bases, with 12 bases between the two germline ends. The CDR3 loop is CASSHPPPGNTIYF. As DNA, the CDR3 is TGTGCCAGCAGTCACCCCCCCCCCGGAAACACCATATATTTT.

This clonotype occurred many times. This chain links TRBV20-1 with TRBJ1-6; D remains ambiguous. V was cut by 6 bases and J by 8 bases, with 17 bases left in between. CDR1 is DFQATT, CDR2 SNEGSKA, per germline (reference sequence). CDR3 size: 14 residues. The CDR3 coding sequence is TGCAGTGCCCCTCTCCGTCCGGGGTATTCACCCCTCCACTTT. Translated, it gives CSAPLRPGYSPLHF.